The 10 T cell receptor beta chains reported below all come from one sample, sequenced in a study of cytotoxic CD8 clonotypes in ibrutinib-treated CLL (dated by TCRdb to the early 2020s). Libraries were built with the immunoSEQ multiplex PCR assay. TCRdb retrieved this table from immuneACCESS and kept in-frame rearrangements only. Not all clones are present; in checked studies, unresolved V genes account for under half, and no reason is known for the remainder. Within this sample are some 24,000 clones, with around 73% of them counted one time only. Clones ranked in the top ten supply about 10% of the sample. The sequences come from PBMCs, collected before ibrutinib treatment. Receptors were obtained from a human donor with chronic lymphocytic leukemia.

In the case of this clone: A junction end diverges from the germline sequence, so it may reflect a read error. The chain has TRBV5-4 and TRBJ2-3; 9 bases fit TRBD2. The CDR3 length is 17 residues. CDR1 and CDR2 (germline): SGHNT, YYREEE (reference sequence). CDR3: CASRLGASGVSTDTQYF. As DNA, the CDR3 is TGTGCCAGCAGGTTGGGGGCTAGCGGGGTTAGCACAGATACGCAGTATTTT. Together with reference TRBV5-4 and TRBJ2-3, the CDR3 gives the full variable domain: ETGVTQSPTHLIKTRGQQVTLRCSSQSGHNTVSWYQQALGQGPQFIFQYYREEENGRGNFPPRFSGLQFPNYSSELNVNALELDDSALYLCASRLGASGVSTDTQYFGPGTRLTVL.

The genes are TRBV19 and TRBJ1-2, with a possible D match to TRBD1 (5 bases). The CDR3 is made up of 17 amino acids. Between the trimmed V and J ends, which lost 3 bases and 2 bases, there was a span of 19 bases. CDR1 is LNHDA and CDR2 is SQIVND in the germline V gene (reference sequence). CDR3 nucleotide sequence: TGTGCCAGTAGTATTAGTCCGGGGCTCACGGCGAACTATGGCTACACCTTC. It codes for CASSISPGLTANYGYTF.

V and J are TRBV14 and TRBJ2-1; possible D gene TRBD2, 6 bases. The CDR3 extends over 15 amino acids. V was pared by 4 bases and J by 0 bases, with 10 bases between. The germline V gene encodes CDR1 SGHDN and CDR2 FVKESK. CDR3: CASSLLGGSYNEQFF. The CDR3 DNA is TGTGCCAGCAGCCTTTTGGGGGGCTCCTACAATGAGCAGTTCTTC.

The chain has TRBV7-2 and TRBJ2-5, with D possibly TRBD1 on 6 matching bases. V lost 5 bases and J lost 4, with 17 bases in between. The length of the CDR3 is 15 residues. Germline lookup yields CDR1 SGHTA and CDR2 FQGNSA. CDR3 amino acids: CASSAQGIGGETQYF. For the CDR3, the DNA is TGTGCCAGCAGCGCCCAGGGGATTGGGGGAGAGACCCAGTACTTC. The whole variable domain, remainder taken from reference TRBV7-2 and TRBJ2-5, is GAGVSQSPSNKVTEKGKDVELRCDPISGHTALYWYRQSLGQGLEFLIYFQGNSAPDKSGLPSDRFSAERTGGSVSTLTIQRTQQEDSAVYLCASSAQGIGGETQYFGPGTRLLVL.

The chain has TRBV2 and TRBJ2-2; D perhaps matches TRBD2 (6 bases). V shed 5 bases and J shed 8 bases, with 15 bases lying between them. The germline CDR1 and CDR2 sequences are SNHLY and FYNNEI. The CDR3 runs 14 residues. CDR3 nucleotides: TGTGCCAGCAGTCGGGACTCCAATAGGGGGGAGCTGTTTTTT. Translating gives CASSRDSNRGELFF.

V is TRBV9 and J is TRBJ1-1; D is ambiguous. The length of the CDR3 is 10 residues. The germline V and J ends were trimmed by 0 bases and 6 bases, with 0 bases remaining between them. CDR1 and CDR2 from the germline V gene are SGDLS and YYNGEE. This CDR3 is CASSVAEAFF. CDR3 DNA: TGTGCCAGCAGCGTAGCTGAAGCTTTCTTT.

The rearrangement joins TRBV6-1 to TRBJ2-1; no firm D call. V was pared by 2 bases and J by 12 bases, with 8 bases between. The V gene's germline CDR1 is MNHNS and CDR2 SASEGT. The CDR3 is 11 amino acids. The CDR3 region has the DNA TGTGCCAGCAGTGAATTACCGAGGCAGTTCTTC. Translating gives CASSELPRQFF.

This chain connects TRBV11-3 to TRBJ2-2, with no clear D. Germline CDR1 is SGHNT and CDR2 is YENEEA. The CDR3 extends over 14 amino acids. Trimming shortened V by 2 bases and J by 2 bases, and 6 bases separated the two germline ends. CDR3 loop: CASSLISNTGELFF. DNA of the CDR3: TGTGCCAGCAGCTTAATCAGCAACACCGGGGAGCTGTTTTTT.

The V gene is TRBV6-4, the J gene TRBJ2-1; D is perhaps TRBD1 (5 bases). CDR3 length: 13 residues. Germline assignment: CDR1 MRHNA and CDR2 SNTAGT. The V gene lost 5 bases and the J gene lost 4 bases, with 9 bases spanning the gap. CDR3 nucleotide sequence: TGTGCCAGCAGTAAGGACATATACAATGAGCAGTTCTTC. Amino acid sequence: CASSKDIYNEQFF.

V and J are TRBV10-1 and TRBJ2-7; either TRBD1 or TRBD2 may supply D (6 bases each). Germline assignment: CDR1 WNHNN and CDR2 SYGVQD (reference sequence). The length of the CDR3 is 14 residues. V dropped 3 bases and J dropped 0 bases, with 9 bases sitting between them. In DNA form, the CDR3 reads TGCGCCAGCAGTGAAGGGGGGAGCTCCTACGAGCAGTACTTC. Its translation: CASSEGGSSYEQYF.